This T cell receptor (beta chain) was documented in a study of OX40 agonist ivuxolimab in advanced cancers. Study details: Patients with prior anti-PD-1, anti-PD-L1 or anti-CTLA-4 therapy were eligible; 35% to 50% had some.

Sequencing was performed with immunoSEQ multiplex PCR; in TCRdb, only in-frame clones are kept and a portion is missing. This sample has roughly 75,000 clones, with roughly 89% found just once. This clonotype originated in an adult with an advanced solid tumor such as melanoma, head and neck, liver or kidney cancer. The sample was CD4+ or CD8+ T cells sorted from blood, taken in a trial of the OX40 agonist ivuxolimab.

CDR3 sequence reads: CATSIRATNQPQHF. The CDR3 DNA sequence: TGTGCCACCAGCATTCGAGCTACCAATCAGCCCCAGCATTTT. V and J are TRBV15 and TRBJ1-5; D not resolved. Germline CDR1 reads LNHNV; CDR2 reads YYDKDF (reference sequence). The CDR3 contains 14 residues. The V end was cut by 4 bases, the J end by 3 bases, with 10 bases between.